This T cell receptor beta chain was found in a study of cytomegalovirus exposure and HLA in healthy donors. The PCR ran on 60 Vbeta and 13 Jbeta primers. Per the study methods: Per a later analysis, the number of unique TCR beta chains was around 79 million, of which 9 million to 14 million were shared. Only in-frame clones appear in the TCRdb table, and some are missing; sequencing was by immunoSEQ multiplex PCR. Clone size and V and J calls were adopted from that table, with D and trimming inferred from the DNA. The sample has more than 120,000 clones, 65% to 85% seen once; the top ten hold 2% to 3%. Study observations and caveats: Cytomegalovirus-associated status was assigned to some 180 TCR beta chains.

With regard to this clone: Its specificity is unknown.

V was pared by 6 bases and J by 4 bases, with 14 bases of the junction left unmatched. The CDR3 is 17 residues long. The germline CDR1 and CDR2 sequences are MDHEN and SYDVKM. This TCR derives from a male donor in good health and CMV-seronegative. The chain links TRBV28 to TRBJ2-3, with 9 bases lining up with TRBD2. Input material: PBMCs. CDR3: CASSTPSAGGGADTQYF. The CDR3 nucleotides read TGTGCCAGCAGCACTCCAAGCGCGGGAGGGGGAGCAGATACGCAGTATTTT. Full variable domain (missing parts from reference TRBV28 and TRBJ2-3): DVKVTQSSRYLVKRTGEKVFLECVQDMDHENMFWYRQDPGLGLRLIYFSYDVKMKEKGDIPEGYSVSREKKERFSLILESASTNQTSMYLCASSTPSAGGGADTQYFGPGTRLTVL.